The 26 T cell receptor beta chains in this list originate from one sample, sequenced in a study of shared T cell receptors in the human thymus. Here immunoSEQ multiplex PCR was the method, and the copy in TCRdb shows in-frame clones only, minus some. The sample has 600,000 or so clones, approximately 89% seen once; the top ten hold roughly 0.0087%. These sequences were also reported in another study, on human thymus T cells.

Material: thymocytes. The receptors derive from a boy younger than two with a congenital heart defect.

The V and J genes are TRBV18 and TRBJ2-7, with D possibly being TRBD1 (6 bases). The CDR3 totals 16 residues. V lost 2 bases, J lost 4 bases, and 18 bases lay in between. From germline, CDR1 is KGHSH and CDR2 LQKENI. The CDR3 DNA is TGTGCCAGCTCACCATTAGAACAGGGATTGCGGTACGAGCAGTACTTC. The encoded protein is CASSPLEQGLRYEQYF.

The V gene is TRBV14, the J gene TRBJ2-7; D perhaps matches TRBD2 (5 bases). V was trimmed by 8 bases and J by 3 bases, leaving 14 bases between them. The CDR3 spans 13 residues. Germline-derived CDR1 and CDR2 are SGHDN and FVKESK. DNA of the CDR3: TGTGCCAGCTCTTCGGGGTTCGACTACGAGCAGTACTTC. Translation: CASSSGFDYEQYF.

The V gene is TRBV5-1, the J gene TRBJ1-4; TRBD1 agrees at 7 bases. The V and J ends lost 0 bases and 8 bases, in that order; junction bases with no gene match: 10. The CDR3 loop spans 16 amino acids. Germline V CDR1 and CDR2: SGHRS, YFSETQ. The CDR3 reads CASSLERQGIGEKLFF. CDR3 bases: TGCGCCAGCAGCTTGGAAAGACAGGGAATAGGGGAAAAACTGTTTTTT.

The rearrangement joins TRBV9 to TRBJ2-4; D perhaps matches TRBD2 (5 bases). CDR3 length: 14 residues. V lost 0 bases to trimming and J lost 9 bases, with 13 bases between them. Germline-derived CDR1 and CDR2 are SGDLS and YYNGEE. DNA for the CDR3: TGTGCCAGCAGCGTAGAGGACTCGAGAGGCATTCAGTACTTC. Translated, it gives CASSVEDSRGIQYF.

The V and J genes are TRBV7-2 and TRBJ1-5, with TRBD1 as a possible D gene (6 bases). Trimming pared 3 bases from V and 2 bases from J, leaving 11 bases between. The CDR3 runs 15 residues. Germline CDR1 is SGHTA and CDR2 is FQGNSA. This CDR3 reads CASSFLGQRNQPQHF. The DNA for the CDR3 is TGTGCCAGCAGCTTTCTAGGACAGCGCAATCAGCCCCAGCATTTT.

This chain links TRBV5-6 with TRBJ1-3; tentatively, D is TRBD1 (5 bases). Per germline, CDR1 SGHDT and CDR2 YYEEEE. V was pared by 4 bases and J by 4 bases, with 12 bases between. CDR3 length equals 14 residues. CDR3 in amino acids: CASSLRGEGNTIYF. In DNA form, the CDR3 reads TGTGCCAGCAGCCTACGGGGGGAGGGAAACACCATATATTTT.

V gene TRBV28 combines with J gene TRBJ2-3, with TRBD2 matching 9 bases. The CDR3 length is 14 residues. The V gene end was trimmed by 7 bases and the J gene end by 4 bases; junction bases not matched to a gene: 6. Looked up from germline, CDR1 is MDHEN and CDR2 is SYDVKM. DNA of the CDR3: TGTGCCAGCACCCGGGAGCGGGGGGCAGATACGCAGTATTTT. It encodes CASTRERGADTQYF.

This clone was detected only a few times. This chain links TRBV18 with TRBJ1-5; D remains ambiguous. The CDR3 contains 13 residues. The V and J ends lost 6 bases and 2 bases respectively, with 8 bases between them. Germline values: CDR1 KGHSH, CDR2 LQKENI. CDR3 bases: TGTGCCAGCTCCAGGATGGGCAATCAGCCCCAGCATTTT. It translates to CASSRMGNQPQHF. Drawing the rest from reference TRBV18 and TRBJ1-5, the complete variable domain is NAGVMQNPRHLVRRRGQEARLRCSPMKGHSHVYWYRQLPEEGLKFMVYLQKENIIDESGMPKERFSAEFPKEGPSILRIQQVVRGDSAAYFCASSRMGNQPQHFGDGTRLSIL.

V is TRBV19 and J is TRBJ1-2, with TRBD1 matching over 7 bases. Trimming removed 6 bases from V and 5 bases from J; junction bases left unmatched: 9. The CDR3 is 14 residues long. Germline V gene data show CDR1 as LNHDA and CDR2 as SQIVND (reference sequence). The CDR3 is CASREKQGNYGYTF. CDR3 sequence (DNA): TGTGCCAGTAGGGAAAAACAGGGGAATTATGGCTACACCTTC.

The genes are TRBV28 and TRBJ2-7; 7 bases map to TRBD2. Per germline, CDR1 MDHEN and CDR2 SYDVKM. Trimming removed 5 bases from V and 4 bases from J; junction bases left unmatched: 26. The CDR3 loop spans 20 amino acids. The CDR3 region has the DNA TGTGCCAGCAGTCCCGGGCCCGAGCGCGGGACGGGGGGTGGGAGTTACGAGCAGTACTTC. Residues: CASSPGPERGTGGGSYEQYF.

J is TRBJ2-3 and V is TRBV7-2, with a possible D match to TRBD2 (6 bases). Trimming removed 4 bases from V and 7 bases from J, with 15 bases in between. There are 14 residues in the CDR3. Germline lookup yields CDR1 SGHTA and CDR2 FQGNSA. The CDR3 coding sequence is TGTGCCAGCAGCTCGGACGGTGGAGGGCATACGCAGTATTTT. It specifies CASSSDGGGHTQYF.

The chain is built from TRBV6-1 and TRBJ2-6; 7 bases line up with TRBD2. The J segment lost 2 bases and the V segment lost 2 bases, leaving 3 bases of the junction unmatched. Germline V gives CDR1 MNHNS, CDR2 SASEGT. The CDR3 covers 16 residues. The CDR3 sequence: CASSENRGAGANVLTF. CDR3 sequence (DNA): TGTGCCAGCAGTGAAAATCGGGGGGCTGGGGCCAACGTCCTGACTTTC.

V is TRBV5-4 and J is TRBJ1-1; 8 bases map to TRBD1. V shed 3 bases, J shed 10 bases, and the junction held 14 bases outside the gene matches. The germline V gene encodes CDR1 SGHNT and CDR2 YYREEE (reference sequence). This CDR3 is built from 15 residues. CDR3: CASSSETGDYPGAFF. The CDR3 DNA reads as TGTGCCAGCAGCTCCGAGACAGGGGACTACCCTGGAGCTTTCTTT.

The chain carries TRBV4-1 and TRBJ1-1; 8 bases are a match to TRBD1. The CDR3 is 20 amino acids. Germline lookup yields CDR1 MGHRA and CDR2 YSYEKL. V trimming: 0 bases; J trimming: 0 bases; junction bases outside the gene matches: 15. The DNA for the CDR3 is TGCGCCAGCAGCCAAGATCCATTTGGGGACAGGCGGGGCCTGAACACTGAAGCTTTCTTT. As protein: CASSQDPFGDRRGLNTEAFF.

Here the CDR3 reads CASGFNGRGTGELFF. CDR3 DNA: TGTGCTAGTGGTTTTAACGGGAGGGGCACCGGGGAGCTGTTTTTT. This chain links TRBV12-5 with TRBJ2-2; 8 bases map to TRBD2. The CDR3 consists of 15 residues. The germline CDR1 and CDR2 sequences are LGHNT and FRNRAP. V was pared by 3 bases and J by 4 bases, with 4 bases of the junction left unmatched.

Concerning this clone: Sequence at one end of the junction differs from germline and may be a read error. Other DNA sequences from this sample encode an identical CDR3 as well. This chain uses TRBV2 with TRBJ1-6; D is possibly TRBD1 (6 bases). From germline, CDR1 is SNHLY and CDR2 FYNNEI. This CDR3 spans 16 amino acids. The CDR3 is CASKAGQSSYNSPLHF. CDR3 coding DNA: TGTGCCAGCAAAGCGGGACAAAGCTCCTATAATTCCCCCCTCCACTTT.

V is TRBV6-5 and J is TRBJ1-3; D may be TRBD1 (6 bases). The CDR3 has 15 amino acids. V lost 7 bases to trimming and J lost 0 bases, with 13 bases between them. Germline V lookup: CDR1 MNHEY, CDR2 SVGAGI. The CDR3 reads CASKNRDISGNTIYF. Written as DNA, the CDR3 is TGTGCCAGCAAAAACAGGGATATCTCTGGAAACACCATATATTTT.

The chain uses TRBV7-2 and TRBJ2-2; 9 nucleotides align to TRBD1. V dropped 4 bases and J dropped 0; count of bases not matched to a gene: 3. The germline CDR1 and CDR2 sequences are SGHTA and FQGNSA. CDR3 length: 16 amino acids. The CDR3 sequence: CASSSTGGANTGELFF. The CDR3 coding sequence is TGTGCCAGCAGCTCAACAGGGGGCGCGAACACCGGGGAGCTGTTTTTT.

This chain joins TRBV9 and TRBJ2-5; 7 nucleotides line up with TRBD1. The germline gives CDR1 SGDLS, CDR2 YYNGEE. This CDR3 is 17 amino acids long. The junction had 17 bases not matched to a gene; V was cut back by 4 bases and J by 5 bases. The CDR3 nucleotides are TGTGCCAGCAGCCCCAATCCGGACAGGATGAAACGGGAGACCCAGTACTTC. It translates to CASSPNPDRMKRETQYF.

This clone was recorded once. The rearrangement joins TRBV15 to TRBJ2-3; the D gene is possibly TRBD2 (6 bases). Trimming stripped 3 bases from V and 1 base from J, with 8 bases between. This CDR3 spans 14 amino acids. Germline CDR1 reads LNHNV; CDR2 reads YYDKDF (reference sequence). The CDR3 is CATSRGTGTDTQYF. DNA of the CDR3: TGTGCCACCAGCAGGGGGACTGGCACAGATACGCAGTATTTT.

The chain has TRBV7-9 and TRBJ2-1; 12 bases are a match to TRBD2. V lost 6 bases and J lost 5; bases outside the gene matches: 5. This CDR3 region has 15 residues. The V gene's germline CDR1 is SEHNR and CDR2 FQNEAQ (reference sequence). The CDR3 sequence: CASSLAGGLDNEQFF. The CDR3, as DNA: TGTGCCAGCAGTCTAGCGGGAGGGTTGGACAATGAGCAGTTCTTC.

V is TRBV2 and J is TRBJ2-2; D is unclear. The CDR3 sequence is 15 residues long. Germline V gene sequence: CDR1 SNHLY, CDR2 FYNNEI. The V end lost 4 bases, the J end lost 4 bases, and 13 bases lay between the germline ends. CDR3 region: CASSVARLVTGELFF. For the CDR3, the DNA is TGTGCCAGCAGTGTAGCCAGGTTGGTCACCGGGGAGCTGTTTTTT.

The chain links TRBV28 to TRBJ2-7; 7 bases align to TRBD1. The junction had 4 bases not matched to a gene; V was cut back by 3 bases and J by 5 bases. The germline V gene has CDR1 MDHEN and CDR2 SYDVKM. The CDR3 contains 13 residues. The CDR3 region is CASSFDRAHEQYF. As DNA, the CDR3 is TGTGCCAGCAGTTTCGACAGGGCCCACGAGCAGTACTTC. The whole variable domain, filled in from reference TRBV28 and TRBJ2-7, reads DVKVTQSSRYLVKRTGEKVFLECVQDMDHENMFWYRQDPGLGLRLIYFSYDVKMKEKGDIPEGYSVSREKKERFSLILESASTNQTSMYLCASSFDRAHEQYFGPGTRLTVT.

The chain has TRBV28 and TRBJ1-2, with 9 bases fitting TRBD1. Looked up from germline, CDR1 is MDHEN and CDR2 is SYDVKM. The CDR3 sequence is 14 residues long. After removal of 2 bases from V and 6 bases from J, the junction contained 4 bases not matched to a gene. CDR3 coding DNA: TGTGCCAGCAGTTTAGGGGACAGGGACGATGGCTACACCTTC. Translated: CASSLGDRDDGYTF.

The chain joins TRBV9 to TRBJ2-5; 7 nucleotides line up with TRBD1. Germline trimming cut 3 bases from V and 4 bases from J; bases unmatched to any gene: 9. CDR3 size: 15 residues. Germline assignment: CDR1 SGDLS and CDR2 YYNGEE. DNA of the CDR3: TGTGCCAGCAGCGCAGGGAACGGGACAGTAGAGACCCAGTACTTC. It yields the protein CASSAGNGTVETQYF.

The chain joins TRBV5-6 to TRBJ2-7, with 10 bases matching TRBD1. Germline V CDR1 and CDR2: SGHDT, YYEEEE. With 3 bases clipped from V and 5 bases from J, the junction kept 8 bases outside the gene matches. CDR3 length equals 15 residues. The CDR3 DNA follows: TGTGCCAGCAGCTGGTGGGGCGGACAGGGGGACGAGCAGTACTTC. Protein: CASSWWGGQGDEQYF.